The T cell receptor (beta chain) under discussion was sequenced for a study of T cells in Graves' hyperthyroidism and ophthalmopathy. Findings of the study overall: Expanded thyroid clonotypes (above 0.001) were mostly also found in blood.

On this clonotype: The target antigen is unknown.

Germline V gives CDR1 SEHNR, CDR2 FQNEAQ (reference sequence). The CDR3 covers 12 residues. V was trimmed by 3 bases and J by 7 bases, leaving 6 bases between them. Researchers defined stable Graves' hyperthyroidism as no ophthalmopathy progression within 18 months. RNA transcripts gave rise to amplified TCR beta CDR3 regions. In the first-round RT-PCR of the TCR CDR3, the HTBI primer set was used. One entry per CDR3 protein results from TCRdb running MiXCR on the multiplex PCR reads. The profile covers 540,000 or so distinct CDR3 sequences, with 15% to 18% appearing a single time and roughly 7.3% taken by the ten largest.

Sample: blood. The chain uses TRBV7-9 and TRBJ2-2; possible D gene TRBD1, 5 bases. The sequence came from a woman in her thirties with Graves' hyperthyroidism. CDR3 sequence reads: CASSFRVGELFF. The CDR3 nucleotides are TGTGCCAGCAGCTTCAGGGTCGGGGAGCTGTTTTTT.